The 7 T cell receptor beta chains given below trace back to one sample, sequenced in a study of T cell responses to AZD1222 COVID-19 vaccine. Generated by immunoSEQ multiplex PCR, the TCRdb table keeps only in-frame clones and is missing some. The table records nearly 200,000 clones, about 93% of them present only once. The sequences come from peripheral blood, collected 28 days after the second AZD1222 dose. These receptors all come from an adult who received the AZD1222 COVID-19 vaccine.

The CDR3 loop reads CASSPGSTNQPQHF. The CDR3, as DNA: TGCGCCAGCAGCCCCGGGTCAACCAATCAGCCCCAGCATTTT. The V and J genes are TRBV5-1 and TRBJ1-5, with D unresolved. The CDR3 contains 14 residues. Germline loops: CDR1 SGHRS, CDR2 YFSETQ. The ends were cut back, 4 bases at V and 3 bases at J, with 11 bases in the middle.

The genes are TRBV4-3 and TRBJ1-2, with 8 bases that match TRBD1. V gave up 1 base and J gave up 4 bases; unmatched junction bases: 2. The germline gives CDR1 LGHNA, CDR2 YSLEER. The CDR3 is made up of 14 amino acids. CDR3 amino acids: CASSQGDRTYGYTF. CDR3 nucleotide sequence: TGCGCCAGCAGCCAAGGGGACAGGACCTATGGCTACACCTTC.

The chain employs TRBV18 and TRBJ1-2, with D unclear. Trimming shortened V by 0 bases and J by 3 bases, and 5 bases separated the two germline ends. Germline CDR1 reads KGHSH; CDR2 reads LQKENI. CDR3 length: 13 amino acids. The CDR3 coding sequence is TGTGCCAGCTCACCACCAGGCTACTATGGCTACACCTTC. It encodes CASSPPGYYGYTF.

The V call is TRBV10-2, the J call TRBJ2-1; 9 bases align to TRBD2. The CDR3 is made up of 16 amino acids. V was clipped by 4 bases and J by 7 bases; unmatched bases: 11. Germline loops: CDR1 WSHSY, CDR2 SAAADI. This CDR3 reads CASSGGGGPSWNEQFF. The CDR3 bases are TGCGCCAGCAGTGGCGGGGGGGGCCCGTCCTGGAATGAGCAGTTCTTC.

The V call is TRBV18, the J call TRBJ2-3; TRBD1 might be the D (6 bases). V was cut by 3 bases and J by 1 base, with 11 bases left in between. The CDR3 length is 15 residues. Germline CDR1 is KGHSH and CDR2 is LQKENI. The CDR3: CASSPRGSRTDTQYF. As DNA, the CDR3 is TGTGCCAGCTCACCCAGGGGCTCTCGCACAGATACGCAGTATTTT.

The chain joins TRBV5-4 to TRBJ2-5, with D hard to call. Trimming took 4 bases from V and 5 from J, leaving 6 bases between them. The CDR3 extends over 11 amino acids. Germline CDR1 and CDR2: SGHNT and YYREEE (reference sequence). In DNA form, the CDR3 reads TGTGCCAGCAGCGGTCTGGAGACCCAGTACTTC. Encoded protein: CASSGLETQYF.

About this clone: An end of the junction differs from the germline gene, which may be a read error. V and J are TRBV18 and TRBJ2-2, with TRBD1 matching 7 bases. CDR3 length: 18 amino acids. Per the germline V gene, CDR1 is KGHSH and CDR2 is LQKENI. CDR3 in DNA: TGTGCCAGCTCATCACCGCGAGGGACAGCCAGTTACGCCGGGGAGCTGTTTTTT. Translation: CASSSPRGTASYAGELFF.